A single sample gave rise to the 20 T cell receptor beta chains below, sequenced in a study of tumor-infiltrating lymphocytes in localized non-small cell lung cancer. Profiled with immunoSEQ multiplex PCR; TCRdb holds only in-frame clones, not every one. The table lists some 13,000 clones, around four fifths of them singletons. Specimen: uninvolved lung tissue not adjacent to the tumor. These receptors came from a human donor with non-small cell lung cancer.

CDR3 nucleotides: TGTGCCAGCAGCTATAGACACACTGAAGCTTTCTTT. This sequence encodes CASSYRHTEAFF. J is TRBJ1-1 and V is TRBV11-3; D not certain. The V gene lost 4 bases and the J gene lost 3 bases, with 6 bases spanning the gap. CDR1 SGHNT and CDR2 YENEEA come from the germline V gene. The CDR3 is 12 amino acids.

The V and J genes are TRBV10-2 and TRBJ1-2; 10 bases map to TRBD1. V was clipped by 8 bases and J by 0 bases; unmatched bases: 6. The CDR3 has 15 residues. Germline values: CDR1 WSHSY, CDR2 SAAADI. The CDR3 sequence is CASSWDRGANYGYTF. CDR3 bases: TGCGCCAGCTCCTGGGACAGGGGAGCTAACTATGGCTACACCTTC.

The V call is TRBV7-9, the J call TRBJ1-2; tentatively, D is TRBD1 (5 bases). V shed 5 bases and J shed 6 bases, with 22 bases lying between them. The CDR3 has 16 amino acids. CDR1 and CDR2 (germline): SEHNR, FQNEAQ (reference sequence). The CDR3 loop is CASSPFGPLGGDGYTF. CDR3 sequence (DNA): TGTGCCAGCAGCCCCTTTGGCCCCCTAGGAGGGGATGGCTACACCTTC.

This sequence joins TRBV30 and TRBJ1-4; D possibly corresponds to TRBD1 (5 bases). V shed 1 base and J shed 0 bases, with 6 bases lying between them. This CDR3 is built from 14 residues. Looked up from germline, CDR1 is GTSNPN and CDR2 is SVGIG (reference sequence). In DNA form, the CDR3 reads TGTGCCTGGAGTGCAGGGCCAACTAATGAAAAACTGTTTTTT. Amino acid sequence: CAWSAGPTNEKLFF.

This clone has only a few counts. The genes are TRBV9 and TRBJ1-2; D is undetermined. The CDR3 extends over 14 amino acids. In germline, CDR1 is SGDLS, CDR2 YYNGEE. V dropped 4 bases and J dropped 1 base, with 11 bases sitting between them. The CDR3 coding sequence is TGTGCCAGCAGCCTCTCGTCCGGTAACTATGGCTACACCTTC. This sequence encodes CASSLSSGNYGYTF.

V and J are TRBV28 and TRBJ2-5, with D perhaps matching TRBD2 (6 bases). Trimming cost V 5 bases and J 5 bases, with 12 bases left between them. This CDR3 has 13 amino acids. CDR1 is MDHEN, CDR2 SYDVKM, per germline. The CDR3 DNA reads TGTGCCAGCAGTCCGGGAGATGGGGAGACCCAGTACTTC. Protein: CASSPGDGETQYF.

The chain links TRBV7-9 to TRBJ2-1, with D tentatively TRBD2 (6 bases). V shed 5 bases and J shed 1 base, with 9 bases lying between them. The germline V gene encodes CDR1 SEHNR and CDR2 FQNEAQ (reference sequence). The CDR3 sequence is 14 residues long. The CDR3 DNA follows: TGTGCCAGCAGCCGCGGGACTTCCTACAATGAGCAGTTCTTC. It specifies CASSRGTSYNEQFF.

The gene calls are TRBV11-3 and TRBJ2-2, with 10 positions matching TRBD2. Per germline, CDR1 SGHNT and CDR2 YENEEA. The length of the CDR3 is 15 residues. Trimming removed 5 bases from V and 7 bases from J; junction bases left unmatched: 7. The DNA of the CDR3 is TGTGCCAGCAGCCCCGGCGCTAGCGGGGGCGGGGAGCTGTTTTTT. Protein sequence: CASSPGASGGGELFF. Combining the CDR3 with reference TRBV11-3 and TRBJ2-2 gives the whole variable domain EAGVVQSPRYKIIEKKQPVAFWCNPISGHNTLYWYLQNLGQGPELLIRYENEEAVDDSQLPKDRFSAERLKGVDSTLKIQPAELGDSAVYLCASSPGASGGGELFFGEGSRLTVL.

The genes are TRBV4-3 and TRBJ2-3, with 7 bases matching TRBD2. CDR1 and CDR2 from the germline V gene are LGHNA and YSLEER. This CDR3 is 17 amino acids long. The ends lost 0 bases at V and 6 bases at J; junction bases unmatched: 12. CDR3 protein: CASSQDRTGGTSDTQYF. The CDR3 DNA reads TGCGCCAGCAGCCAAGATCGGACCGGGGGGACCTCGGATACGCAGTATTTT.

CDR3 loop: CASREGQGVTDTQYF. The DNA for the CDR3 is TGTGCCAGCAGAGAAGGACAGGGCGTCACAGATACGCAGTATTTT. The chain recombines TRBV6-4 with TRBJ2-3, with 8 nucleotides matching TRBD1. Unmatched junction bases numbered 7, after V lost 6 bases and J lost 2 bases. The CDR3 is made up of 15 amino acids. The germline V gene encodes CDR1 MRHNA and CDR2 SNTAGT.

The CDR3 DNA follows: TGCAGCGTTGGACAGGGTCGCTCCTACGAGCAGTACTTC. It is translated as CSVGQGRSYEQYF. The chain uses TRBV29-1 and TRBJ2-7; 7 nucleotides align to TRBD1. This CDR3 comprises 13 residues. Losses at the gene ends were 4 bases for V and 0 bases for J; bases not matched to a gene: 3. The V gene's germline CDR1 is SQVTM and CDR2 ANQGSEA.

The chain links TRBV30 to TRBJ1-4; 8 nucleotides align to TRBD1. Germline values: CDR1 GTSNPN, CDR2 SVGIG (reference sequence). J lost 4 bases, V lost 7 bases, and 5 bases had no gene match. The CDR3 is made up of 13 amino acids. CDR3 residues: CAFQGAVNEKLFF. The CDR3 nucleotides are TGTGCCTTCCAGGGGGCGGTTAATGAAAAACTGTTTTTT.

Here the CDR3 DNA reads TGTGCCAGCAGCGTGGGACAGAGCTCCTACGAGCAGTACTTC. Amino acid sequence: CASSVGQSSYEQYF. The chain combines TRBV5-8 with TRBJ2-7; 7 bases are shared with TRBD1. Looked up from germline, CDR1 is SGHTS and CDR2 is YDEGEE. Trimming took 4 bases from V and 0 from J; bases not matched to a gene: 4. The CDR3 runs 14 residues.

The chain uses TRBV7-2 and TRBJ2-3, with unresolved D. Germline lookup yields CDR1 SGHTA and CDR2 FQGNSA. The CDR3 spans 13 residues. The ends were cut back, 5 bases at V and 6 bases at J, with 12 bases in the middle. The CDR3 reads CASSQTAVDTQYF. As DNA, the CDR3 is TGTGCCAGCAGCCAAACGGCCGTGGATACGCAGTATTTT.

CDR3 protein: CASSQYRDSSGNTIYF. The CDR3 nucleotides are TGCGCCAGCAGCCAGTACCGGGACAGCTCTGGAAACACCATATATTTT. The chain couples TRBV4-1 to TRBJ1-3, with TRBD1 matching over 7 bases. J lost 0 bases, V lost 3 bases, and 5 bases had no gene match. CDR1 and CDR2 from the germline V gene are MGHRA and YSYEKL. CDR3 length: 16 amino acids.

V usage is TRBV7-9 and J usage is TRBJ2-7; tentatively, D is TRBD1 or TRBD2 (6 bases each). The CDR3 is 17 amino acids. Germline V gene lookup returns CDR1 SEHNR and CDR2 FQNEAQ (reference sequence). Trimming cost V 11 bases and J 1 base, with 27 bases left between them. In DNA, the CDR3 is TGTGCCTCCACGGGACAAGGAGGGAGCCAAACTTCCTACGAGCAGTACTTC. Protein sequence: CASTGQGGSQTSYEQYF.

This clone turned up a few times. The chain links TRBV6-5 to TRBJ1-2, with 7 positions matching TRBD1. CDR3 size: 14 residues. Germline assignment: CDR1 MNHEY and CDR2 SVGAGI. Germline trimming cut 6 bases from V and 2 bases from J; bases unmatched to any gene: 6. The CDR3 region is CASSNRDSNYGYTF. CDR3 DNA sequence: TGTGCCAGCAGCAACCGGGACAGCAACTATGGCTACACCTTC.

J is TRBJ2-2 and V is TRBV7-8; 10 nucleotides agree with TRBD1. With 3 bases clipped from V and 2 bases from J, the junction kept 3 bases outside the gene matches. The CDR3 has 16 amino acids. Looked up from germline, CDR1 is SGHVS and CDR2 is FQNEAQ. The DNA for the CDR3 is TGTGCCAGCAGCTTCGGACAGGGGGGCAACACCGGGGAGCTGTTTTTT. Amino acids: CASSFGQGGNTGELFF.

The CDR3 sequence is CALKGRQGGQPQHF. In nucleotides, the CDR3 is TGTGCCCTCAAGGGCCGGCAGGGAGGCCAGCCCCAGCATTTT. The rearrangement links TRBV11-2 to TRBJ1-5; the D gene is possibly TRBD1 (5 bases). CDR3 length equals 14 residues. V was cut by 11 bases and J by 7 bases, with 21 bases left in between. Per germline, CDR1 SGHAT and CDR2 FQNNGV.

The V and J genes are TRBV25-1 and TRBJ2-7; TRBD1 might be the D (6 bases). This CDR3 comprises 12 residues. Trimming removed 2 bases at V and 6 bases at J, with 8 bases between. From germline, CDR1 is MGHDK and CDR2 SYGVNS. In DNA, the CDR3 is TGTGCCAGCAGTGAACACAGGGCCGAGCAGTACTTC. As protein: CASSEHRAEQYF.